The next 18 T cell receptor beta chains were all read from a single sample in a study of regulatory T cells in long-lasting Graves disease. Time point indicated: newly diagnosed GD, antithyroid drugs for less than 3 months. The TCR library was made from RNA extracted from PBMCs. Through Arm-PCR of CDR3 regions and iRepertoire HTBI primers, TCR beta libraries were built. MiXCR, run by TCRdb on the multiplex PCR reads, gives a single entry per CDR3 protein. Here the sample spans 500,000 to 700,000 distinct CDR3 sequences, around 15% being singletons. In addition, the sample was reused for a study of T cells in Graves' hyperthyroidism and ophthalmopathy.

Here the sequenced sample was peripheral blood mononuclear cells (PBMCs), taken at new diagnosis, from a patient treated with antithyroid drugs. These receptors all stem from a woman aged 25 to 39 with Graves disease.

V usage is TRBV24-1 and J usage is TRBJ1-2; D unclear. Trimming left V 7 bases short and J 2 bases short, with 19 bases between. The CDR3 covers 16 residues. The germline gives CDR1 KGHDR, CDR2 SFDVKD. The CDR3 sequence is CATSSTKGPRNYGYTF. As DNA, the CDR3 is TGTGCCACCAGCTCAACGAAAGGGCCGCGAAACTATGGCTACACCTTC.

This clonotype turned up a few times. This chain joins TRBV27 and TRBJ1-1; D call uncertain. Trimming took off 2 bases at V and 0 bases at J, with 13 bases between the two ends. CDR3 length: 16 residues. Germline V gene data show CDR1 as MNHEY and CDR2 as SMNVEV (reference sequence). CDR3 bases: TGTGCCAGCAGTTTAAGTGGTCGGTCCATGAACACTGAAGCTTTCTTT. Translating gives CASSLSGRSMNTEAFF.

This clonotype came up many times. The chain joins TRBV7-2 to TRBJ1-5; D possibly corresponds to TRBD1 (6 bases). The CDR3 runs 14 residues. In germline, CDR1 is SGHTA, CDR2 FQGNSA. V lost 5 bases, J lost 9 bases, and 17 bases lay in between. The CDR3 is CASSPDRSRWPQHF. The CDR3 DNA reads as TGTGCCAGCAGCCCAGACAGGAGCCGTTGGCCCCAGCATTTT.

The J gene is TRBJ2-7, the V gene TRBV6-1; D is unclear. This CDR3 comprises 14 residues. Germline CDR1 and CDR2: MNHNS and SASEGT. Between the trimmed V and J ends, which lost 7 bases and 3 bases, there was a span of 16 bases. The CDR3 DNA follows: TGTGCCAGCACCTGGAGTGGGTACAGCTACGAGCAGTACTTC. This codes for CASTWSGYSYEQYF.

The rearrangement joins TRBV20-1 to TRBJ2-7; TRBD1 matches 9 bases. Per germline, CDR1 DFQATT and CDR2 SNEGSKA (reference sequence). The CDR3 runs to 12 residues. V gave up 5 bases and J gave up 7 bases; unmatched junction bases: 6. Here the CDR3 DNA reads TGCAGTGCTGGGACAGGGAGCTTGGAGCAGTACTTC. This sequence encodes CSAGTGSLEQYF.

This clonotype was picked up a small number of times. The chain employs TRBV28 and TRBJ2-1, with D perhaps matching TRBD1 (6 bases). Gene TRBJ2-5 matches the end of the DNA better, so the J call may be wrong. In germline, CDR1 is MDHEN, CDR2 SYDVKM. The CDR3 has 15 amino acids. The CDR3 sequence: CASSFGDRLVETQYF. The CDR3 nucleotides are TGTGCCAGCAGTTTCGGTGACAGGTTGGTGGAGACCCAGTACTTC.

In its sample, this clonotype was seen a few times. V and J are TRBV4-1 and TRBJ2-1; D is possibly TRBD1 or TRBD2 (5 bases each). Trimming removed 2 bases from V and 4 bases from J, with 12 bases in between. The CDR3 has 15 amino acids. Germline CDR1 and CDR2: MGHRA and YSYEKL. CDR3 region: CASSQPGTSYNEQFF. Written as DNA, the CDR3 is TGCGCCAGCAGCCAACCTGGGACCAGTTACAATGAGCAGTTCTTC.

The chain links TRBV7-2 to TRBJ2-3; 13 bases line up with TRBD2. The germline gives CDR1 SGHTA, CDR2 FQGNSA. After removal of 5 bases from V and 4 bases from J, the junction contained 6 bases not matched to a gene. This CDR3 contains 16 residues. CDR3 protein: CASSQQLAGGADTQYF. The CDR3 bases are TGTGCCAGCAGCCAACAACTAGCGGGAGGGGCAGATACGCAGTATTTT.

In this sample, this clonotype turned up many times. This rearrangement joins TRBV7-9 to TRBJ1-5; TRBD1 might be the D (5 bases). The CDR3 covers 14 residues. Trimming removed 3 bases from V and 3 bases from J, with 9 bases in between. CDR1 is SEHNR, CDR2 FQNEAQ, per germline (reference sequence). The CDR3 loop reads CASSLGQFNQPQHF. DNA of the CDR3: TGTGCCAGCAGCTTGGGGCAATTCAATCAGCCCCAGCATTTT. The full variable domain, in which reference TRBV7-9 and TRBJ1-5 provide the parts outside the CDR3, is DTGVSQNPRHKITKRGQNVTFRCDPISEHNRLYWYRQTLGQGPEFLTYFQNEAQLEKSRLLSDRFSAERPKGSFSTLEIQRTEQGDSAMYLCASSLGQFNQPQHFGDGTRLSIL.

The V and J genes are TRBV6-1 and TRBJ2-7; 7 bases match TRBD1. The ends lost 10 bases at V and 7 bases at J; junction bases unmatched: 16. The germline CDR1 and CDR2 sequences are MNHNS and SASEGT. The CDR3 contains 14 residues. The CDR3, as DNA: TGTGCCACGCACCCAACAGGGGTTTCTCGGGAGCAGTACTTC. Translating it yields CATHPTGVSREQYF.

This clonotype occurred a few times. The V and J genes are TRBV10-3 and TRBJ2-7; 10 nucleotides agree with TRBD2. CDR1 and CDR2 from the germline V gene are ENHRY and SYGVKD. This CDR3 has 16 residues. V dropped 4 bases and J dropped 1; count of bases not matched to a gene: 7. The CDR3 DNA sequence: TGTGCCATCAGTGGGCTAGCGGGAGATATGTCCTACGAGCAGTACTTC. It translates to CAISGLAGDMSYEQYF.

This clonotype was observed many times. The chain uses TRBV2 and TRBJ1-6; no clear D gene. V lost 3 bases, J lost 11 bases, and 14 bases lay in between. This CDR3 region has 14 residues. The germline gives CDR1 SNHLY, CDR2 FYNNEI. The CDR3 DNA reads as TGTGCCAGCAGTGACGCGGGTCCTTTGACACCCCTCCACTTT. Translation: CASSDAGPLTPLHF. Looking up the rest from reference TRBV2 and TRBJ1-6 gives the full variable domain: EPEVTQTPSHQVTQMGQEVILRCVPISNHLYFYWYRQILGQKVEFLVSFYNNEISEKSEIFDDQFSVERPDGSNFTLKIRSTKLEDSAMYFCASSDAGPLTPLHFGNGTRLTVT.

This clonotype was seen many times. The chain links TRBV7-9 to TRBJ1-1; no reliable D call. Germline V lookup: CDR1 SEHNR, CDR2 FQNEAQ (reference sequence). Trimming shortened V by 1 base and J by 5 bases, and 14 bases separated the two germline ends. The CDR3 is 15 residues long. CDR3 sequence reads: CASSLGPSFSTEAFF. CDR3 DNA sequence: TGTGCCAGCAGCTTAGGGCCCTCTTTCTCTACTGAAGCTTTCTTT.

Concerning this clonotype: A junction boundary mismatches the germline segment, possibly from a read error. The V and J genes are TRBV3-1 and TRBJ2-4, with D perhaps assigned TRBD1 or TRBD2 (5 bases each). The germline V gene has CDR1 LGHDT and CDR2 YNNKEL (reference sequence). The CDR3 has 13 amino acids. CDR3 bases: TGTGCCAGCAGCCGGGCTAACGGGGACGAGCAGCTCTTC. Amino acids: CASSRANGDEQLF.

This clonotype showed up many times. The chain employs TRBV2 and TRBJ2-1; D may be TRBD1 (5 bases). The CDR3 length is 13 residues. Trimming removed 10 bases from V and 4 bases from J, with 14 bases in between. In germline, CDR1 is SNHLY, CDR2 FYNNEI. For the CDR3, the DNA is TGTGCCACTTGCTCCCAGGGTTACAATGAGCAGTTCTTC. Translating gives CATCSQGYNEQFF.

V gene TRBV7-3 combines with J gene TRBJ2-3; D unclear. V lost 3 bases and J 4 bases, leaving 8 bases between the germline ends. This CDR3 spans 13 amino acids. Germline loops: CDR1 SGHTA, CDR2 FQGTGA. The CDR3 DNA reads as TGTGCCAGCAGCTTCCCCTCTTCAGATACGCAGTATTTT. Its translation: CASSFPSSDTQYF. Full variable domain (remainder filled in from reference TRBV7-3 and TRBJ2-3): GAGVSQTPSNKVTEKGKYVELRCDPISGHTALYWYRQSLGQGPEFLIYFQGTGAADDSGLPNDRFFAVRPEGSVSTLKIQRTERGDSAVYLCASSFPSSDTQYFGPGTRLTVL.

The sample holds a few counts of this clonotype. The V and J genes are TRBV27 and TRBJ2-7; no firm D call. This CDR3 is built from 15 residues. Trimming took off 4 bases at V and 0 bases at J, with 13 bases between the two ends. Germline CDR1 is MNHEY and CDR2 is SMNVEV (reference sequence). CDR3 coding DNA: TGTGCCAGCAGTTCTGCCGGTTTCCCCTCCTACGAGCAGTACTTC. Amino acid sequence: CASSSAGFPSYEQYF.

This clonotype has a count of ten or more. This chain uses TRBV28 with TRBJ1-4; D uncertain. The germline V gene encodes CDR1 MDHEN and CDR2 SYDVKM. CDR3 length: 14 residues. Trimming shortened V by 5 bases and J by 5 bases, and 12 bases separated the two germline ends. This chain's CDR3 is CASSPSGKNEKLFF. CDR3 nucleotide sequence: TGTGCCAGCAGTCCCTCTGGAAAAAATGAAAAACTGTTTTTT.